This TCR beta chain was obtained from a study of Graves' ophthalmopathy and Graves' hyperthyroidism. The table lists this clonotype with a few counts. What it recognizes is unknown. Study outcomes and limitations: A 13-signature model separated ophthalmopathy from stable hyperthyroidism, reaching about 91% sensitivity and almost 82% specificity cross-validated.

Beta-chain TCR CDR3 regions were amplified from RNA transcripts. Investigators did first-round RT-PCR with HTBI primers, then second-round multiplex PCR. TCRdb processed the multiplex PCR reads anew with MiXCR; each CDR3 protein has one entry. The data hold hundreds of thousands of distinct CDR3 sequences, with around a fifth observed a single time. CDR3 size: 16 residues. With V trimmed by 5 bases and J by 6 bases, 5 bases remained unmatched. Germline V gene lookup returns CDR1 MNHEY and CDR2 SVGEGT. The study recruited hyperthyroidism patients aged 18 to 65 who were newly diagnosed, under 2 months' duration.

The V gene is TRBV6-2 or TRBV6-3, the J gene TRBJ2-1; 15 positions match TRBD2. The sequencing input was peripheral blood. This TCR came from a woman between 18 and 29 years old with stable Graves' hyperthyroidism. For the CDR3, the DNA is TGTGCCAGCAGTGGACTAGCGGGAGGGCGTTTCAATGAGCAGTTCTTC. It encodes CASSGLAGGRFNEQFF.